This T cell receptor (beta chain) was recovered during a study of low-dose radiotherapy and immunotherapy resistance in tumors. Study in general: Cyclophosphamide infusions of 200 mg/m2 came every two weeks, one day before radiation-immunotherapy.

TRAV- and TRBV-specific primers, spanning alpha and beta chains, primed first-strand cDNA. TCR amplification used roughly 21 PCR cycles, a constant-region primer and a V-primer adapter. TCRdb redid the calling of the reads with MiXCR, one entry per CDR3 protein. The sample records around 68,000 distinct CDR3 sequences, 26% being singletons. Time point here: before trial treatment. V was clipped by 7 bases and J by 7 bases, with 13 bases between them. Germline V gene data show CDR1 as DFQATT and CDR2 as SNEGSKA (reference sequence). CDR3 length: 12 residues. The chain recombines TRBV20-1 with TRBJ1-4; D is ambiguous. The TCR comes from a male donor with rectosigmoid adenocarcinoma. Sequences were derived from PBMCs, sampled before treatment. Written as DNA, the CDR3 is TGCAGTGTAAAGGCAGGTGGTGAAAAACTGTTTTTT. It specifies CSVKAGGEKLFF.